A selection of T cell receptor beta chains follows, all from one sample in a study of cytomegalovirus exposure and HLA in healthy donors. Data came from immunoSEQ multiplex PCR; TCRdb stores just in-frame clones and leaves some out. In the table there are tens of thousands of clones, over 70% of which are singletons. The sequencing sample was made of PBMCs. Source of these receptors: a woman between 40 and 55 years old in good health and CMV-seronegative. Both conserved end residues are part of each CDR3.

j_call v_call cdr3_aa
TRBJ2-1 TRBV5-1 CASSSGQSVYNEQFF
TRBJ2-7 TRBV11-2 CASSLASGGPYEQYF
TRBJ1-1 TRBV25-1 CASSELGAGAVAEAFF
TRBJ1-4 TRBV25-1 CASSEVTGGKNEKLFF
TRBJ1-1 TRBV5-1 CASSFTGENTEAFF
TRBJ2-3 TRBV28 CASSRPQLADTQYF
TRBJ2-7 TRBV6-7 CASNPGQGTYEQYF
TRBJ2-5 TRBV2 CASIVGGIQETQYF
TRBJ2-3 TRBV6-5 CASSYSFLADEDTQYF
TRBJ1-1 TRBV4-1 CASSQVPGTDEAFF
TRBJ1-1 TRBV5-5 CASSAALNTEAFF
TRBJ2-1 TRBV5-4 CASSPGTSAYNEQFF
TRBJ2-1 TRBV4-2 CASSFSGSYNEQFF
TRBJ2-7 TRBV5-1 CASSKDSGSRYEQYF